This T cell receptor beta chain was recorded in a study of T cell repertoires in cytomegalovirus infection. Study overall: CMV infection plus the matching HLA type was flagged by public TCR beta signatures. Study-level findings and limits: Carriage of CMV together with the relevant HLA was identifiable through cumulative public TCR beta family frequency. HLA-C-restricted CMV clonotypes gave the most frequent clonotype in two of eight donors.

TCRdb re-called the reads with MiXCR, one entry per CDR3 protein. The table records approximately 1,000,000 distinct CDR3 sequences, around 30% of them present only once. As concerns this clonotype: Its antigen remains unidentified. At one boundary the junction diverges from the germline segment, which might be a read error.

The germline V gene encodes CDR1 SGHVS and CDR2 FNYEAQ. This CDR3 is 15 amino acids long. This chain joins TRBV7-6 and TRBJ2-1; D may be TRBD1 (5 bases). The sequencing here drew on cultured CD8+ T cells from PBMCs, taken from culture after CMV antigen stimulation. The TCR was taken from a human donor in good health (CMV status not recorded). Some clones in this sample may be carry-over from other donors' samples. The CDR3 region has the DNA TGTGCTAGCAGCTTAGCCGACAGAAGCTACAATGAGCAGTTCTTC. Translated: CASSLADRSYNEQFF.